A selection of T cell receptor beta chains follows, all from one sample in a study of T cell repertoires and HLA-DP antigens. Assay used: immunoSEQ multiplex PCR; TCRdb lists only in-frame clones, some missing. There are about 110,000 clones in the sample; around 93% occur only once, and over 0.25% lies in the top ten. Their antigens are not known. The sequencing input was CD4+ T cells from PBMCs. The receptors come from a woman younger than 30 in good health and CMV-seronegative. Each CDR3 is given with its conserved first and last residue. Only some rows state a clone size, as once, few, many or a class for expanded clones.

j_gene,abundance,v_gene,CDR3aa
TRBJ1-1,NA,TRBV29-1,CSVRTGMNTEAFF
TRBJ2-3,NA,TRBV29-1,CSVEERTSGRDTDTQYF
TRBJ2-3,NA,TRBV5-4,CASSLPLGYGTDTQYF
TRBJ2-7,once,TRBV28,CASSNVQGLYEQYF
TRBJ2-1,NA,TRBV28,CASSTTSGSPLTYNEQFF
TRBJ1-1,few,TRBV28,CASSFLFGSNTEAFF
TRBJ1-4,NA,TRBV10-1,CASSEDGRSNEKLFF
TRBJ2-5,NA,TRBV9,CASSVSGTGDRQTQYF
TRBJ1-1,NA,TRBV4-1,CASSQGTGAGRNTEAFF
TRBJ2-7,NA,TRBV28,CASTRLAGGTYEQYF
TRBJ1-4,once,TRBV19,CASNMGEKLFF
TRBJ2-7,NA,TRBV27,CASSPQWQSYEQYF
TRBJ1-5,NA,TRBV2,CASNRQGTEAQPQHF
NA,NA,TRBV28,CASTSRDEQYF
TRBJ2-7,NA,TRBV30,CAWSVHSTLREQYF
TRBJ2-3,NA,TRBV2,CASSKTSERTDTQYF
TRBJ1-1,NA,TRBV7-9,CASSLGQGATEAFF
TRBJ2-1,NA,TRBV6-6,CASTPPQTNNEQFF
TRBJ2-7,NA,TRBV7-8,CASSPTFSYEQYF
TRBJ1-5,NA,TRBV5-5,CASSHRDREINQPQHF
TRBJ2-5,NA,TRBV7-2,CASSPDTGQETQYF
TRBJ2-3,NA,TRBV19,CASSIDTGGDTQYF
TRBJ2-5,NA,TRBV10-3,CAISESKSSGSGQYF
TRBJ1-2,NA,TRBV9,CASSVDDGIYTF
TRBJ2-3,NA,TRBV5-4,CASSLVGQGTDTQYF
TRBJ1-5,NA,TRBV19,CASSIGGIGNQPQHF
TRBJ2-5,NA,TRBV29-1,CSVVGFSDFNHKETQYF